Detailed here is one TCR beta chain. These data come from a study of cytomegalovirus exposure and HLA in healthy donors. Repertoires were generated with immunoSEQ multiplex PCR, while TCRdb's copy carries only in-frame clones and drops some. The data contain over 250,000 clones, approximately 83% of them singletons. The CDR3 contains 14 residues. Trimming removed 6 bases at V and 2 bases at J, with 13 bases between. Germline loops: CDR1 MNHEY, CDR2 SMNVEV (reference sequence). The specimen was PBMCs. This rearrangement joins TRBV27 to TRBJ1-2, with D tentatively TRBD1 (6 bases). The sequence was collected from a woman aged 18-29 years in good health and CMV-seronegative. In DNA form, the CDR3 reads TGTGCCAGCAGGGGGGCATCGGCGAACTATGGCTACACCTTC. Encoded protein: CASRGASANYGYTF.